The entry below gives a single T cell receptor (beta chain) sequence along with its context. Produced via immunoSEQ multiplex PCR; TCRdb's table is partial and in-frame only. The table includes 50,000 to 60,000 clones, more than 85% detected once. These data are taken from a study of T cell changes during pregnancy in multiple sclerosis. This CDR3 spans 15 amino acids. With V trimmed by 6 bases and J by 10 bases, 10 bases remained unmatched. CDR1 is SGHTA, CDR2 FQGNSA, per germline. This material consisted of CD4+ T cells from peripheral blood mononuclear cells, taken in the third trimester of pregnancy. V is TRBV7-2 and J is TRBJ1-6; TRBD1 aligns across 9 bases. The sequence derives from a female donor with multiple sclerosis, enrolled in a pregnancy study. The CDR3 region has the DNA TGTGCCAGCAGACGGACAGGGGATCTGCGATCACCCCTCCACTTT. Protein product: CASRRTGDLRSPLHF.